These 28 T cell receptor beta chains were all obtained from the same sample, sequenced in a study of T-cell memory formation after mild COVID-19. MiXCR, applied by TCRdb to the 5' RACE reads, yields one record per CDR3 protein. The data show about 350,000 distinct CDR3 sequences, with 14% seen just once and around 21% held by the top ten. Sequencing was performed on PBMCs or a T cell subset sorted from them (not recorded which). These TCRs come from a man aged 18-30 years who had mild COVID-19 (a few samples of this study predate the infection). Cell type and time point are not known.

CDR3 residues: CASSLHGGQPQHF. Written as DNA, the CDR3 is TGCGCCAGCAGCTTGCATGGTGGGCAGCCCCAGCATTTT. V gene TRBV5-1 combines with J gene TRBJ1-5; D not certain. Deletions cut 1 base from V and 7 bases from J, with 9 bases between. Germline CDR1 is SGHRS and CDR2 is YFSETQ. The CDR3 totals 13 residues.

In DNA, the CDR3 is TGTGCCAGCAGCTTAGGGGGACTCTCCTACGAGCAGTACTTC. Its protein product is CASSLGGLSYEQYF. The chain employs TRBV7-2 and TRBJ2-7; a possible D gene is TRBD2 (6 bases). Trimming took off 1 base at V and 0 bases at J, with 7 bases between the two ends. Germline V gives CDR1 SGHTA, CDR2 FQGNSA. CDR3 length: 14 residues.

This clonotype has more than one count but fewer than ten. The chain carries TRBV7-2 and TRBJ2-1, with D perhaps being TRBD1 or TRBD2 (5 bases each). The CDR3 totals 15 residues. Germline loops: CDR1 SGHTA, CDR2 FQGNSA. V dropped 4 bases and J dropped 3 bases, with 13 bases sitting between them. The CDR3: CASSSIRDGYNEQFF. CDR3 nucleotides: TGTGCCAGCAGCTCAATACGGGACGGCTACAATGAGCAGTTCTTC.

This clonotype came up many times. The V call is TRBV7-9, the J call TRBJ2-1; possible D gene TRBD2, 5 bases. The CDR3 consists of 16 residues. V was clipped by 6 bases and J by 0 bases, with 15 bases between them. The germline V gene encodes CDR1 SEHNR and CDR2 FQNEAQ (reference sequence). The CDR3 protein is CASRAYGDPSYNEQFF. In nucleotides, the CDR3 is TGTGCCAGCAGGGCCTACGGGGATCCCTCCTACAATGAGCAGTTCTTC. The full variable domain, rest sourced from reference TRBV7-9 and TRBJ2-1, is DTGVSQNPRHKITKRGQNVTFRCDPISEHNRLYWYRQTLGQGPEFLTYFQNEAQLEKSRLLSDRFSAERPKGSFSTLEIQRTEQGDSAMYLCASRAYGDPSYNEQFFGPGTRLTVL.

This clonotype was counted only a few times. The chain carries TRBV20-1 and TRBJ2-1; D tentatively fits TRBD1 or TRBD2 (6 bases each). Germline assignment: CDR1 DFQATT and CDR2 SNEGSKA (reference sequence). V lost 3 bases and J 2 bases, leaving 11 bases between the germline ends. This CDR3 has 14 residues. This chain's CDR3 is CSAREGGPYNEQFF. For the CDR3, the DNA is TGCAGTGCTAGGGAGGGGGGTCCCTACAATGAGCAGTTCTTC.

This clonotype was picked up many times. The V and J genes are TRBV5-1 and TRBJ2-1, with D possibly TRBD1 on 6 matching bases. Per the germline V gene, CDR1 is SGHRS and CDR2 is YFSETQ. The CDR3 sequence is 16 residues long. With 4 bases removed from V and 0 bases from J, the gap between germline ends came to 14 bases. CDR3 DNA: TGCGCCAGCAGCCCCGATGGACAGAGCTCCTACAATGAGCAGTTCTTC. Amino acid sequence: CASSPDGQSSYNEQFF.

The chain carries TRBV20-1 and TRBJ2-1; 7 bases agree with TRBD2. The germline gives CDR1 DFQATT, CDR2 SNEGSKA (reference sequence). V lost 2 bases, J lost 4 bases, and 11 bases stayed unmatched. The CDR3 sequence is 16 residues long. In DNA form, the CDR3 reads TGCAGTGCTAGAAACTTCCGGGGGGAGAATTACAATGAGCAGTTCTTC. Its translation is CSARNFRGENYNEQFF.

The chain carries TRBV7-2 and TRBJ1-4; tentatively, D is TRBD1 (6 bases). Germline V CDR1 and CDR2: SGHTA, FQGNSA. V lost 5 bases, J lost 7 bases, and 14 bases lay in between. The CDR3 has 14 residues. The CDR3 here is CASSPVGGREKLFF. CDR3 sequence (DNA): TGTGCCAGCAGCCCCGTGGGGGGCCGTGAAAAACTGTTTTTT.

The V gene is TRBV27, the J gene TRBJ2-1; 7 bases agree with TRBD1. The J segment lost 8 bases and the V segment lost 2 bases, leaving 9 bases of the junction unmatched. The V gene's germline CDR1 is MNHEY and CDR2 SMNVEV (reference sequence). The CDR3 extends over 15 amino acids. Written as DNA, the CDR3 is TGTGCCAGCAGTTTAGAGGCGACAGGGTGGGATGAGCAGTTCTTC. Its protein product is CASSLEATGWDEQFF.

This clonotype occurred a few times. V and J are TRBV5-1 and TRBJ1-4; D not resolved. Germline values: CDR1 SGHRS, CDR2 YFSETQ. V dropped 4 bases and J dropped 8 bases, with 12 bases sitting between them. The CDR3 covers 13 residues. The CDR3 DNA reads as TGCGCCAGCAGCCCAAGGACGGACGAAAAACTGTTTTTT. It encodes CASSPRTDEKLFF.

The chain recombines TRBV6-5 with TRBJ1-2; possible D gene TRBD1, 6 bases. CDR1 MNHEY and CDR2 SVGAGI come from the germline V gene. The CDR3 contains 15 residues. The ends were cut back, 0 bases at V and 6 bases at J, with 14 bases in the middle. The CDR3 bases are TGTGCCAGCAGTTACTCATCCAGGGGCGGGGATGGCTACACCTTC. Its protein product is CASSYSSRGGDGYTF.

This clonotype was observed a handful of times. The chain links TRBV6-1 to TRBJ2-7; TRBD1 agrees at 11 bases. The V gene's germline CDR1 is MNHNS and CDR2 SASEGT. This CDR3 contains 14 residues. Losses at the gene ends were 7 bases for V and 2 bases for J; bases not matched to a gene: 4. The CDR3 loop reads CASTWDRGAYEQYF. The CDR3 DNA sequence: TGTGCCAGCACCTGGGACAGGGGGGCCTACGAGCAGTACTTC.

The chain is built from TRBV18 and TRBJ1-4; possibly TRBD1 for D (6 bases). The CDR3 covers 15 residues. With 3 bases removed from V and 1 base from J, the gap between germline ends came to 9 bases. Germline CDR1 and CDR2: KGHSH and LQKENI. DNA for the CDR3: TGTGCCAGCTCACCCCGGACAGTAACTAATGAAAAACTGTTTTTT. This translates into CASSPRTVTNEKLFF.

The chain combines TRBV18 with TRBJ1-5, with D unclear. V was trimmed by 2 bases and J by 4 bases, leaving 3 bases between them. Germline V lookup: CDR1 KGHSH, CDR2 LQKENI. This CDR3 has 12 amino acids. The CDR3 loop is CASSPTNQPQHF. CDR3 bases: TGTGCCAGCTCACCAACGAATCAGCCCCAGCATTTT.

In this sample, this clonotype turned up a few times. The chain is built from TRBV7-9 and TRBJ2-4; no clear D. V was shortened by 1 base and J by 7 bases, with 2 bases between the two germline ends. Per the germline V gene, CDR1 is SEHNR and CDR2 is FQNEAQ (reference sequence). The CDR3 has 11 amino acids. CDR3 in amino acids: CASSLGNIQYF. CDR3 sequence (DNA): TGTGCCAGCAGCTTAGGGAACATTCAGTACTTC.

V gene TRBV10-3 combines with J gene TRBJ2-2, with D perhaps given as TRBD1 or TRBD2 (5 bases each). V was shortened by 4 bases and J by 2 bases, with 11 bases between the two germline ends. The germline CDR1 and CDR2 sequences are ENHRY and SYGVKD. The CDR3 length is 15 residues. CDR3 nucleotides: TGTGCCATCAGTGGCCGGGGCGGAAACACCGGGGAGCTGTTTTTT. Encoded protein: CAISGRGGNTGELFF.

This clonotype was seen at least ten times. The gene calls are TRBV3-1 and TRBJ2-1; tentative D call: TRBD2 (6 bases). CDR1 is LGHDT, CDR2 YNNKEL, per germline (reference sequence). The CDR3 covers 12 residues. The V end lost 3 bases, the J end lost 6 bases, and 6 bases lay between the germline ends. In DNA form, the CDR3 reads TGTGCCAGCAGCCAGGGGGGCAATGAGCAGTTCTTC. This gives the protein CASSQGGNEQFF.

This rearrangement joins TRBV4-2 to TRBJ2-3; TRBD2 matches 7 bases. Germline V gene lookup returns CDR1 LGHNA and CDR2 YNFKEQ. There are 15 residues in the CDR3. V dropped 5 bases and J dropped 2; count of bases not matched to a gene: 7. CDR3 region: CASSGGGLLTDTQYF. The DNA of the CDR3 is TGTGCCAGCAGCGGGGGGGGACTCCTCACAGATACGCAGTATTTT.

The V call is TRBV18, the J call TRBJ1-2; D not resolved. Germline-derived CDR1 and CDR2 are KGHSH and LQKENI. The CDR3 sequence is 17 residues long. Trimming removed 0 bases from V and 8 bases from J, with 22 bases in between. CDR3 nucleotide sequence: TGTGCCAGCTCACCACCTTCCATCAGGAGAGGGTCGTCCGGCTACACCTTC. Protein sequence: CASSPPSIRRGSSGYTF.

This clonotype was picked up a small number of times. This chain's CDR3 is CASSLVGASNQPQHF. The CDR3 bases are TGTGCCAGCAGCTTAGTGGGGGCGAGCAATCAGCCCCAGCATTTT. The chain has TRBV7-2 and TRBJ1-5; tentatively, D is TRBD1 (6 bases). This CDR3 contains 15 residues. The germline V gene encodes CDR1 SGHTA and CDR2 FQGNSA. With 1 base removed from V and 1 base from J, the gap between germline ends came to 8 bases.

This clonotype was seen repeatedly, ten times or more. The chain links TRBV7-2 to TRBJ2-7; D is tentatively TRBD1 or TRBD2 (5 bases each). Germline V gives CDR1 SGHTA, CDR2 FQGNSA. The CDR3 extends over 14 amino acids. The V gene lost 3 bases and the J gene lost 9 bases, with 18 bases spanning the gap. The CDR3 protein is CASSFERGFTMQYF. The CDR3 DNA follows: TGTGCCAGCAGCTTCGAGAGGGGATTTACGATGCAGTACTTC. Variable domain in full (rest from reference TRBV7-2 and TRBJ2-7): GAGVSQSPSNKVTEKGKDVELRCDPISGHTALYWYRQSLGQGLEFLIYFQGNSAPDKSGLPSDRFSAERTGGSVSTLTIQRTQQEDSAVYLCASSFERGFTMQYFGPGTRLTVT.

This clonotype has only a few counts. This chain links TRBV5-1 with TRBJ2-7, with D perhaps given as TRBD1 or TRBD2 (6 bases each). Germline CDR1 is SGHRS and CDR2 is YFSETQ. There are 14 residues in the CDR3. Trimming cost V 6 bases and J 6 bases, with 19 bases left between them. The CDR3 spells CASKGGQGSGEQYF. Here the CDR3 DNA reads TGCGCCAGCAAAGGGGGGCAGGGGTCCGGCGAGCAGTACTTC.

The J gene is TRBJ2-2, the V gene TRBV9; 7 nucleotides agree with TRBD2. CDR3 length: 15 amino acids. Trimming at V came to 4 bases and at J to 7 bases, leaving 10 bases not matched to a gene. Germline V lookup: CDR1 SGDLS, CDR2 YYNGEE. The CDR3 bases are TGTGCCAGCAGCACACAAGGACTAGTAGGCGGGGAGCTGTTTTTT. It specifies CASSTQGLVGGELFF.

This clonotype appeared a few times. The chain links TRBV12-3 or TRBV12-4 to TRBJ1-2; D uncertain. The CDR3 runs to 12 residues. The V gene lost 3 bases and the J gene lost 8 bases, with 10 bases spanning the gap. The CDR3: CASSFKMWGYTF. The CDR3 DNA reads as TGTGCCAGCAGTTTCAAAATGTGGGGCTACACCTTC.

Worth noting for this clonotype: The junction differs from germline at one of its ends, possibly a read error. The V gene is TRBV7-2, the J gene TRBJ2-4; D possibly uses TRBD1 or TRBD2 (5 bases each). From germline, CDR1 is SGHTA and CDR2 FQGNSA. CDR3 length: 13 amino acids. CDR3 sequence: CASSLEGGSQGDF. The CDR3 nucleotides are TGTGCCAGCAGCTTAGAGGGCGGGTCACAAGGGGACTTC.

This clonotype was counted a few times. The chain carries TRBV7-2 and TRBJ1-2, with D possibly matching TRBD1 (5 bases). The CDR3 length is 13 residues. Trimming removed 3 bases from V and 8 bases from J, with 13 bases in between. The V gene's germline CDR1 is SGHTA and CDR2 FQGNSA. In DNA, the CDR3 is TGTGCCAGCAGCTTCCACGAGGGGAGAGGCTACACCTTC. This translates into CASSFHEGRGYTF.

The table lists this clonotype with many counts. The chain joins TRBV14 to TRBJ2-4; TRBD1 or TRBD2 may be the D gene (5 bases each). V gave up 1 base and J gave up 2 bases, with 15 bases separating them. The CDR3 runs 17 residues. The germline V gene has CDR1 SGHDN and CDR2 FVKESK. As DNA, the CDR3 is TGTGCCAGCAGCCAAGGGCGGCAGGGAGCCTCCAAAAACATTCAGTACTTC. Translated: CASSQGRQGASKNIQYF.

The chain couples TRBV27 to TRBJ2-7, with 11 bases lining up with TRBD1. In germline, CDR1 is MNHEY, CDR2 SMNVEV (reference sequence). The junction had 8 bases not matched to a gene; V was cut back by 5 bases and J by 5 bases. CDR3 length equals 15 residues. CDR3 nucleotide sequence: TGTGCCAGCAGTCCAAGGACAGGGGGCTTCAACGAGCAGTACTTC. As protein: CASSPRTGGFNEQYF.